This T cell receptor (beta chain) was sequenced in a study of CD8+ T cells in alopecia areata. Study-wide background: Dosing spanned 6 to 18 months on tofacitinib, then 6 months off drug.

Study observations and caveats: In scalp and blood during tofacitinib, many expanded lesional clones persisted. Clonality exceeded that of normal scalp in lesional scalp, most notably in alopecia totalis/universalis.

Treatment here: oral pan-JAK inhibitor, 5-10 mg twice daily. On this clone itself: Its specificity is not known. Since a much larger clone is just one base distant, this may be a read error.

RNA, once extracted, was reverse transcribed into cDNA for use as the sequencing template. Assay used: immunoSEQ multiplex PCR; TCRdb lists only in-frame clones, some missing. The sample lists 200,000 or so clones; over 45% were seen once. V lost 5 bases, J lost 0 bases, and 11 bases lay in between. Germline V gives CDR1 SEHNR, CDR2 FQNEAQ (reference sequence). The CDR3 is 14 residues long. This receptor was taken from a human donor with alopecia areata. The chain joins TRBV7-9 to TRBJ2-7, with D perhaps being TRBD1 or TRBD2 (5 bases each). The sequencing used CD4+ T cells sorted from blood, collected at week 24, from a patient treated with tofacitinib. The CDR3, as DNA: TGTGCCAGCAGCCCCGGGGCTAGCTCCTACGAGCAGTACTTC. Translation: CASSPGASSYEQYF.